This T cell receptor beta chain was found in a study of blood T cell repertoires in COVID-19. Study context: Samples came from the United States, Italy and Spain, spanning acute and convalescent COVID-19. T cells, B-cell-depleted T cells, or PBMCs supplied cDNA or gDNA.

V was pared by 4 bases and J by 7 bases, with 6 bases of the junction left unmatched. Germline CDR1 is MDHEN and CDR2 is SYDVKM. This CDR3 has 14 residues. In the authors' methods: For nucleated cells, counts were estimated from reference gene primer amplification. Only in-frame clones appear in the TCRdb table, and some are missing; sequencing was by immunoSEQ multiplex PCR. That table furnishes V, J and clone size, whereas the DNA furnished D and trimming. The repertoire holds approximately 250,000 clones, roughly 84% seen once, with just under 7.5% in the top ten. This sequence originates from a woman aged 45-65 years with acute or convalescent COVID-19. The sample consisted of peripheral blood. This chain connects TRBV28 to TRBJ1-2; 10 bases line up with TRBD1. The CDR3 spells CASSSPGQGSGYTF. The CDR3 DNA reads TGTGCCAGCAGTTCCCCGGGACAGGGGAGTGGCTACACCTTC.